The source of this T cell receptor (beta chain) is a study of regulatory T cells in long-lasting Graves disease (dated by TCRdb to about 2021). Broadly, across the study: Antithyroid drugs had been taken for less than 3 months by newly diagnosed Graves' disease patients. This study used TCR sequencing and RNA sequencing of peripheral blood to compare persistent Graves' disease patients against newly diagnosed Graves' disease patients. The study took place in China and was registered as a clinical trial. A total of around 35 samples underwent TCR sequencing: around 13 from persistent and roughly 20 from newly diagnosed Graves' disease patients.

Results the study describes overall, beyond this receptor: Because the primary lesion, thyroid tissue, could not be accessed, the study looked at peripheral blood alone. Compared with newly diagnosed patients, persistent Graves' disease patients had lower TCR Shannon entropy and fewer highly expanded clones, which suggests clonal expansion. TRBV28, TRBJ1-2 and TRBJ2-5 were preferentially used in persistent disease, while TRBV20-1 and TRBJ2-1 were favored in newly diagnosed disease. The authors noted that the small sample size was a limitation that may lower accuracy. Patients with persistent disease shared more public clonotypes (roughly 2,900) than newly diagnosed patients did (about 1,000). Sequencing and analysis were restricted to the TCR beta chain.

This clonotype appeared many times. Its antigen is not yet known. Base qualities are missing; no much larger clone stands one base away. Taken from the germline V gene (reference sequence), the CDR1 and CDR2 loops are SGHAT and FQDESV. The CDR3 runs 13 residues from the cysteine to the phenylalanine. Only the CDR3 region is kept as DNA, spanning 39 bases read in frame from base 1. From V the trimming removes 2 bases and from J it removes 10 bases, while the gene matches leave 3 bases of the junction unaccounted for. Reading the label with the study, this specimen's time point is: newly diagnosed GD, antithyroid drugs for less than 3 months. RNA was extracted from PBMCs in TRIzol for both TCR sequencing and RNA sequencing. The diagnosis of Graves' disease followed American Thyroid Association guidelines. Recruitment of patients was carried out at an endocrinology department in Xi'an, China. Each patient gave roughly 10 milliliters of peripheral blood, collected in an EDTA anticoagulant tube. Ficoll Paque Plus density gradient separation was used to isolate PBMCs, and no further T cell sorting was performed. RNA quality was checked with an Agilent 2100 Bioanalyzer and agarose gel, and concentration with a NanoDrop 2000.

The library was generated by multiplex PCR. TCRdb lists the instrument as Illumina HiSeq 4000. CDR3 regions were amplified by Arm-PCR with iRepertoire HTBI primers to construct TCR beta libraries. Before sequencing, the PCR products underwent gel purification. Concerning the study's data processing: Gene usage analysis of CDR3 amino acid clonotypes used the 60 to 75 TRBV and about 13 TRBJ segments found across samples. Filtered high-quality paired reads were merged into contigs using COPE and FqMerger. BLAST was used to align contigs to IMGT TRBV, TRBD and TRBJ reference genes, with CDR3 defined following IMGT. Any clonotype with a frequency above 0.1% was classified as a highly expanded clone. Shannon entropy served as the measure of repertoire diversity, while the Gini coefficient captured V-J evenness. Clonotypes shared by more than one individual were considered public. Using fastp at Q25 and MiXCR, TCRdb reprocessed the public reads and kept productive beta chains. Every entry covers one CDR3 protein and lists the most common genes and DNA from its rows. The authors' filters were not applied to this entry. The sample yields about 460,000 distinct CDR3 sequences; around 15% were counted once. Of the sample, about a sixth is held by the ten largest clones.

The same sample was also used in a study of T cells in Graves' hyperthyroidism and ophthalmopathy. That second publication adds: Stable Graves' hyperthyroidism was defined as no progression to ophthalmopathy during 18 months of follow-up. Hyperthyroidism patients were aged 18 to 65 years and newly diagnosed, with disease duration of less than 2 months. Any patient with an uncontrolled infection, another autoimmune disease, pregnancy or lactation was excluded. Clinical symptoms, serum thyroxine and TRAb, thyroid ultrasound, and orbital computed tomography formed the basis for the diagnoses. The first round of RT-PCR for the TCR CDR3 was performed with the HTBI primer set and the Qiagen OneStep RT-PCR kit. Blood samples also contained most of the expanded thyroid clonotypes (frequency above 0.001), which suggests that blood repertoires may reflect thyroid immune responses. A model built on a 13 V-J signature distinguished ophthalmopathy from stable hyperthyroidism, reaching about 88% sensitivity and around 82% specificity in cross-validation and 80%/75% in testing. In validation, progression to ophthalmopathy was predicted by the model with about 70% sensitivity and nearly 75% specificity, a median of approximately 6.5 months before onset. A discovery cohort of roughly 96 patients, roughly 45 with Graves' ophthalmopathy and 57 with stable Graves' hyperthyroidism, was used to find distinguishing TCR V-J signatures. Prospective prediction of ophthalmopathy was tested in an independent validation cohort of approximately 19 hyperthyroidism patients and 17 patients who later progressed to ophthalmopathy. The 85 to 100 discovery patients were randomly split 7:3 into training and test sets. The study also compared thyroid tissue and blood T-cell repertoires from roughly 6 Graves' hyperthyroidism patients. Following sampling, methimazole starting at 30 mg daily was given to hyperthyroidism patients, and high-dose intravenous methylprednisolone was given to ophthalmopathy patients. Libraries were constructed in a second round of multiplex PCR, after which size selection and purification were carried out. Paired-end sequencing of the libraries was performed with 100 bp reads on an Illumina HiSeq2000. SOAPnuke was used to process the raw data, with reads discarded if the reads contained adapters or uncalled bases, had a mean Phred below 15, or lacked an exact constant-primer or identifier match. COPE v1.2.5 was used to merge high-quality paired reads, and clonotypes were defined as unique nucleotide sequences. Clonotypes were aligned to IMGT TRBV, TRBD and TRBJ reference segments using MiTCR v1.1. Only V-J combinations with frequency above 0.0001, covering about 99% of repertoires, were analysed. The TCS score was defined as F50 (clonal expansion) divided by E x V (chaos), with BLOSUM62-based TCRdist calculated between CDR3 peptides within each V-J. Welch's t-statistics and random forest reduced 450 to 600 V-J features to roughly 13, which were used in a naive Bayes classifier (R e1071). No statistical method was used to fix the sample size in advance, and group allocation was not hidden from the investigators. The paper describes TCR Vbeta CDR3 sequencing of more than 120 peripheral blood samples, made up of 43 ophthalmopathy patients, around 78 hyperthyroidism patients and 17 progressor patients.

The source is a woman in her fifties or sixties with Graves disease. Donor details come from another sample of the same person, matched by shared clones. Source: peripheral blood mononuclear cells (PBMCs), taken at new diagnosis, from a patient treated with antithyroid drugs. This receptor chain uses TRBV11-1 and TRBJ2-1; TRBD2 lines up with 9 middle nucleotides. The CDR3 here reads CASSLRLAEEQFF. The DNA sequence reads TGTGCCAGCAGCTTAAGACTAGCGGAGGAGCAGTTCTTC.